This T cell receptor (beta chain) originates from a study of blood T cell repertoires in COVID-19. A word on this clone: A read error may produce the germline difference seen at one junction end.

The table came from immunoSEQ multiplex PCR; TCRdb's copy has only in-frame clones and leaves some out. The table has about 250,000 clones, about 90% seen once. Germline CDR1 reads SSHAT; CDR2 reads FNYEAQ (reference sequence). This CDR3 spans 17 amino acids. The sample taken for sequencing was peripheral blood. The genes are TRBV7-7 and TRBJ2-1; 10 bases line up with TRBD2. This TCR came from a man older than 75 with acute or convalescent COVID-19. CDR3 sequence (DNA): TGTGCTAGCAGCACCGACCAAGCGGGAGGGGTTAACAATGAGCAGTTCTTC. Amino acids: CASSTDQAGGVNNEQFF.